This T cell receptor beta chain emerged from a study of control samples from healthy donors and cancer patients. Sequencing was performed with immunoSEQ multiplex PCR; in TCRdb, only in-frame clones are kept and a portion is missing. In the table there are 200,000 to 250,000 clones, 85% to 95% of which are singletons. Looked up from germline, CDR1 is GTSNPN and CDR2 is SVGIG (reference sequence). Trimming stripped 4 bases from V and 1 base from J, with 7 bases between. The CDR3 totals 12 residues. Material for sequencing was blood. The gene calls are TRBV30 and TRBJ1-1; D gene ambiguous. This receptor was obtained from a man in his forties or fifties in good health. The CDR3 DNA reads as TGTGCCTGGACGCGGGGGAACACTGAAGCTTTCTTT. Its translation is CAWTRGNTEAFF.